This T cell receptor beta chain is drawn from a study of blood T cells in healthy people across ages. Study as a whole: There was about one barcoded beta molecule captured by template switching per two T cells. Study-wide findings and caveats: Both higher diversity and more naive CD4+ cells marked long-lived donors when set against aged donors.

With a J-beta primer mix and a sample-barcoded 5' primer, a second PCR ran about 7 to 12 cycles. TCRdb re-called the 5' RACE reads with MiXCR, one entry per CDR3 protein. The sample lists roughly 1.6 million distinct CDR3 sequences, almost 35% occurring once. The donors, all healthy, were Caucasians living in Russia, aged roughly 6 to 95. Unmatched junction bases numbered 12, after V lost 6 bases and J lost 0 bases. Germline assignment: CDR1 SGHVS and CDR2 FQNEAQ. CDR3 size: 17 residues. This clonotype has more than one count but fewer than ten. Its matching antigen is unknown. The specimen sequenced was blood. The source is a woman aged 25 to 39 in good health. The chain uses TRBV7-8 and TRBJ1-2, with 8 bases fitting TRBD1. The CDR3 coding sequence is TGTGCCAGCAGTAAAACTAGACAGGGGCCAGCTAACTATGGCTACACCTTC. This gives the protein CASSKTRQGPANYGYTF.